This is a list of T cell receptor beta chains from one sample in a study of shared clonotypes between healthy human individuals. The repertoire was sequenced with immunoSEQ multiplex PCR; TCRdb's copy has only in-frame clones and lacks some. The sample includes more than 2,000,000 clones, approximately 95% of them seen just once. Sequenced sample: naive CD4+ T cells from PBMCs. The receptors were sampled from a man aged 18 to 35 in good health. Some clones in this sample may be carry-over from other donors' samples. CDR3s include the opening cysteine and the closing phenylalanine or tryptophan. A D gene is named only where the DNA matches it firmly. Rows give clone size only sometimes, using once, few, many, or a class for an expanded clone.

len: 13; d_gene: -; v_gene: TRBV7-9; abundance: -; j_gene: TRBJ2-1; CDR3aa: CASSLDEGGGQFF; CDR3nt: TGTGCCAGCAGCTTAGACGAGGGAGGAGGGCAGTTCTTC
len: 12; d_gene: TRBD1; v_gene: TRBV6-6; abundance: -; j_gene: TRBJ1-2; CDR3aa: CASSGDRVGYTF; CDR3nt: TGTGCCAGCAGTGGGGACAGGGTCGGCTACACCTTC
len: 16; d_gene: -; v_gene: TRBV25-1; abundance: -; j_gene: TRBJ2-1; CDR3aa: CASSTPRIHNYNEQFF; CDR3nt: TGTGCCAGCAGTACTCCCAGGATACACAACTACAATGAGCAGTTCTTC
len: 16; d_gene: -; v_gene: TRBV9; abundance: -; j_gene: TRBJ2-7; CDR3aa: CASSVGGERIPWKQYF; CDR3nt: TGTGCCAGCAGCGTGGGAGGTGAGCGGATCCCCTGGAAGCAGTACTTC
len: 17; d_gene: TRBD2; v_gene: TRBV5-1; abundance: few; j_gene: TRBJ2-1; CDR3aa: CASSWGLAGSSYNEQFF; CDR3nt: TGCGCCAGCAGCTGGGGACTAGCGGGAAGCTCCTACAATGAGCAGTTCTTC
len: 12; d_gene: -; v_gene: TRBV28; abundance: -; j_gene: TRBJ2-1; CDR3aa: CASSLNGPEQFF; CDR3nt: TGTGCCAGCAGTTTAAACGGTCCTGAGCAGTTCTTC
len: 13; d_gene: -; v_gene: TRBV5-6; abundance: -; j_gene: TRBJ2-7; CDR3aa: CASSLLAEYEQYF; CDR3nt: TGTGCCAGCAGCTTGTTGGCAGAATACGAGCAGTACTTC
len: 14; d_gene: -; v_gene: TRBV12-5; abundance: -; j_gene: TRBJ1-5; CDR3aa: CASGRVSGNQPQHF; CDR3nt: TGTGCTAGTGGAAGGGTAAGCGGCAATCAGCCCCAGCATTTT
len: 13; d_gene: -; v_gene: TRBV19; abundance: -; j_gene: TRBJ1-5; CDR3aa: CATRQVSNQPQHF; CDR3nt: TGTGCCACGCGACAGGTTAGCAATCAGCCCCAGCATTTT
len: 16; d_gene: TRBD2; v_gene: TRBV5-1; abundance: -; j_gene: TRBJ2-1; CDR3aa: CASSPNSGSSYNEQFF; CDR3nt: TGCGCCAGCAGTCCCAATAGCGGGAGCTCCTACAATGAGCAGTTCTTC
len: 13; d_gene: -; v_gene: TRBV28; abundance: -; j_gene: TRBJ1-2; CDR3aa: CATLEGKNYGYTF; CDR3nt: TGTGCCACCCTTGAAGGGAAAAACTATGGCTACACCTTC
len: 13; d_gene: -; v_gene: TRBV27; abundance: -; j_gene: TRBJ2-5; CDR3aa: CASSLVYQETQYF; CDR3nt: TGTGCCAGCAGTCTGGTCTACCAAGAGACCCAGTACTTC
len: 14; d_gene: -; v_gene: TRBV5-1; abundance: -; j_gene: TRBJ2-1; CDR3aa: CASSPGLGGDEQFF; CDR3nt: TGCGCCAGCAGCCCGGGACTGGGTGGGGATGAGCAGTTCTTC
len: 14; d_gene: -; v_gene: TRBV19; abundance: -; j_gene: TRBJ2-7; CDR3aa: CASSLEIRNYEQYF; CDR3nt: TGTGCCAGTTCCCTAGAGATACGGAACTACGAGCAGTACTTC
len: 15; d_gene: -; v_gene: TRBV4-1; abundance: -; j_gene: TRBJ1-1; CDR3aa: CASSSPGRGNTEAFF; CDR3nt: TGCGCCAGCAGCTCTCCGGGCAGGGGCAACACTGAAGCTTTCTTT
len: 16; d_gene: TRBD1; v_gene: TRBV19; abundance: -; j_gene: TRBJ2-2; CDR3aa: CASSIVGGQFTGELFF; CDR3nt: TGTGCCAGTAGTATAGTAGGGGGACAGTTCACCGGGGAGCTGTTTTTT
len: 15; d_gene: -; v_gene: TRBV6-6; abundance: -; j_gene: TRBJ2-2; CDR3aa: CASSYGTLNTGELFF; CDR3nt: TGTGCCAGCAGTTACGGGACACTGAACACCGGGGAGCTGTTTTTT
len: 16; d_gene: TRBD2; v_gene: TRBV4-1; abundance: -; j_gene: TRBJ2-1; CDR3aa: CASSRGGLADYNEQFF; CDR3nt: TGCGCCAGCAGCCGGGGAGGACTAGCGGATTACAATGAGCAGTTCTTC
len: 12; d_gene: -; v_gene: TRBV6-1; abundance: -; j_gene: TRBJ2-7; CDR3aa: CASRYRVHEQYF; CDR3nt: TGTGCCAGCAGGTACAGGGTCCACGAGCAGTACTTC
len: 20; d_gene: -; v_gene: TRBV9; abundance: -; j_gene: TRBJ2-1; CDR3aa: CASSRGLGRGELSNYNEQFF; CDR3nt: TGTGCCAGCAGCAGAGGGTTGGGCAGGGGGGAACTAAGTAACTACAATGAGCAGTTCTTC
len: 15; d_gene: -; v_gene: TRBV5-1; abundance: -; j_gene: TRBJ1-1; CDR3aa: CASSLGTAVNTEAFF; CDR3nt: TGCGCCAGCAGCTTGGGAACCGCCGTGAACACTGAAGCTTTCTTT
len: 14; d_gene: -; v_gene: TRBV28; abundance: -; j_gene: TRBJ1-4; CDR3aa: CASSLSGMNEKLFF; CDR3nt: TGTGCCAGCAGTTTATCAGGGATGAATGAAAAACTGTTTTTT
len: 12; d_gene: TRBD1; v_gene: TRBV2; abundance: once; j_gene: TRBJ1-1; CDR3aa: CASSEKGQRAFF; CDR3nt: TGTGCCAGCAGTGAAAAGGGACAGAGGGCTTTCTTT
len: 15; d_gene: -; v_gene: TRBV27; abundance: -; j_gene: TRBJ1-1; CDR3aa: CASSFHRIMNTEAFF; CDR3nt: TGTGCCAGCAGTTTCCACAGGATAATGAACACTGAAGCTTTCTTT
len: 14; d_gene: -; v_gene: TRBV18; abundance: -; j_gene: TRBJ1-1; CDR3aa: CASSPVGDDTEAFF; CDR3nt: TGTGCCAGCTCACCAGTAGGGGACGACACTGAAGCTTTCTTT
len: 14; d_gene: TRBD1; v_gene: TRBV19; abundance: once; j_gene: TRBJ1-1; CDR3aa: CASSTHRGNTEAFF; CDR3nt: TGTGCCAGTAGTACCCACAGGGGCAACACTGAAGCTTTCTTT
len: 14; d_gene: TRBD1; v_gene: TRBV7-6; abundance: -; j_gene: TRBJ2-5; CDR3aa: CASSNDRGRETQYF; CDR3nt: TGTGCCAGCAGCAATGACAGGGGCCGAGAGACCCAGTACTTC
len: 14; d_gene: -; v_gene: TRBV29-1; abundance: once; j_gene: TRBJ1-1; CDR3aa: CSVVGRGGITEAFF; CDR3nt: TGCAGCGTTGTAGGTAGGGGAGGGATCACTGAAGCTTTCTTT
len: 13; d_gene: -; v_gene: TRBV18; abundance: -; j_gene: TRBJ2-1; CDR3aa: CASSLGQDNEQFF; CDR3nt: TGTGCCAGCTCACTGGGTCAGGACAATGAGCAGTTCTTC
len: 12; d_gene: -; v_gene: TRBV28; abundance: -; j_gene: TRBJ2-7; CDR3aa: CASSFVAYEQYF; CDR3nt: TGTGCCAGCAGTTTCGTCGCCTACGAGCAGTACTTC
len: 15; d_gene: -; v_gene: TRBV11-2; abundance: -; j_gene: TRBJ2-7; CDR3aa: CASSLGASATYEQYF; CDR3nt: TGTGCCAGCAGCTTAGGCGCTAGCGCTACCTACGAGCAGTACTTC
len: 14; d_gene: -; v_gene: TRBV14; abundance: -; j_gene: TRBJ2-2; CDR3aa: CASSQVGGTGELFF; CDR3nt: TGTGCCAGCAGCCAAGTGGGGGGCACCGGGGAGCTGTTTTTT
len: 15; d_gene: TRBD2; v_gene: TRBV2; abundance: -; j_gene: TRBJ2-5; CDR3aa: CASSEGGGRRETQYF; CDR3nt: TGTGCCAGCAGTGAAGGGGGCGGGAGGCGGGAGACCCAGTACTTC
len: 14; d_gene: -; v_gene: TRBV6-5; abundance: few; j_gene: TRBJ1-5; CDR3aa: CASNPQGSNQPQHF; CDR3nt: TGTGCCAGCAATCCGCAGGGGAGCAATCAGCCCCAGCATTTT
len: 15; d_gene: TRBD1; v_gene: TRBV5-4; abundance: -; j_gene: TRBJ1-2; CDR3aa: CASSSQMTGGYGYTF; CDR3nt: TGTGCCAGCAGCTCCCAAATGACAGGGGGGTATGGCTACACCTTC
len: 16; d_gene: TRBD2; v_gene: TRBV30; abundance: once; j_gene: TRBJ2-5; CDR3aa: CACATGTSGIGETQYF; CDR3nt: TGTGCCTGCGCGACAGGGACTAGCGGGATAGGGGAGACCCAGTACTTC
len: 15; d_gene: -; v_gene: TRBV12-5; abundance: -; j_gene: TRBJ2-1; CDR3aa: CASGSTRLAINEQFF; CDR3nt: TGTGCTAGTGGTTCCACCCGGCTAGCGATCAATGAGCAGTTCTTC
len: 16; d_gene: TRBD1; v_gene: TRBV5-5; abundance: -; j_gene: TRBJ1-1; CDR3aa: CASSLAATTGEVGAFF; CDR3nt: TGTGCCAGCAGCTTGGCCGCCACCACAGGGGAGGTCGGAGCTTTCTTT
len: 15; d_gene: TRBD2; v_gene: TRBV6-5; abundance: -; j_gene: TRBJ2-7; CDR3aa: CASRIAGGQWYEQYF; CDR3nt: TGTGCCAGCCGTATAGCGGGAGGGCAATGGTACGAGCAGTACTTC
len: 14; d_gene: -; v_gene: TRBV10-3; abundance: -; j_gene: TRBJ1-2; CDR3aa: CAIFRDGVNYGYTF; CDR3nt: TGTGCCATATTCCGGGACGGCGTCAACTATGGCTACACCTTC
len: 14; d_gene: -; v_gene: TRBV9; abundance: few; j_gene: TRBJ1-1; CDR3aa: CASSETGLNTEAFF; CDR3nt: TGTGCCAGCAGCGAGACAGGCCTGAACACTGAAGCTTTCTTT
len: 17; d_gene: -; v_gene: TRBV18; abundance: -; j_gene: TRBJ1-3; CDR3aa: CASSPIIQVSSGNTIYF; CDR3nt: TGTGCCAGCTCACCAATTATCCAGGTCTCGTCTGGAAACACCATATATTTT
len: 17; d_gene: -; v_gene: TRBV21-1; abundance: -; j_gene: TRBJ2-2; CDR3aa: CASSKVVAGLNTGELFF; CDR3nt: TGTGCCAGCAGCAAAGTGGTGGCGGGTCTCAACACCGGGGAGCTGTTTTTT
len: 15; d_gene: -; v_gene: TRBV5-1; abundance: -; j_gene: TRBJ2-5; CDR3aa: CASSLGPRAEETQYF; CDR3nt: TGCGCCAGCAGCTTGGGTCCCAGGGCAGAAGAGACCCAGTACTTC
len: 14; d_gene: TRBD1; v_gene: TRBV6-1; abundance: -; j_gene: TRBJ2-7; CDR3aa: CASSEGNRGYEQYF; CDR3nt: TGTGCCAGCAGTGAGGGAAACAGGGGGTACGAGCAGTACTTC
len: 11; d_gene: -; v_gene: TRBV9; abundance: -; j_gene: TRBJ2-1; CDR3aa: CASSPAGEQFF; CDR3nt: TGTGCCAGCAGCCCAGCGGGTGAGCAGTTCTTC
len: 15; d_gene: -; v_gene: TRBV11-2; abundance: -; j_gene: TRBJ2-5; CDR3aa: CASSLNPDTQETQYF; CDR3nt: TGTGCCAGCAGCTTAAACCCGGACACTCAAGAGACCCAGTACTTC
len: 15; d_gene: TRBD1; v_gene: TRBV7-2; abundance: -; j_gene: TRBJ2-7; CDR3aa: CASSSQQGSPYEQYF; CDR3nt: TGTGCCAGCAGCTCGCAACAGGGGTCCCCCTACGAGCAGTACTTC
len: 15; d_gene: TRBD1; v_gene: TRBV25-1; abundance: -; j_gene: TRBJ2-3; CDR3aa: CASSEIGRGPDTQYF; CDR3nt: TGTGCCAGCAGTGAGATTGGCAGGGGGCCAGATACGCAGTATTTT
len: 15; d_gene: -; v_gene: TRBV4-2; abundance: -; j_gene: TRBJ2-1; CDR3aa: CASSQARVAYNEQFF; CDR3nt: TGTGCCAGCAGCCAAGCTCGGGTAGCCTACAATGAGCAGTTCTTC
len: 16; d_gene: -; v_gene: TRBV7-9; abundance: -; j_gene: TRBJ1-4; CDR3aa: CASSLVGTRANEKLFF; CDR3nt: TGTGCCAGCAGCTTAGTTGGGACTCGGGCTAATGAAAAACTGTTTTTT
len: 16; d_gene: -; v_gene: TRBV11-2; abundance: -; j_gene: TRBJ2-2; CDR3aa: CASSLLVGASTGELFF; CDR3nt: TGTGCCAGCAGCTTACTGGTAGGGGCGTCCACCGGGGAGCTGTTTTTT
len: 12; d_gene: -; v_gene: TRBV2; abundance: -; j_gene: TRBJ2-7; CDR3aa: CASSDDQYEQYF; CDR3nt: TGTGCCAGCAGTGATGATCAGTACGAGCAGTACTTC
len: 15; d_gene: TRBD2; v_gene: TRBV7-3; abundance: -; j_gene: TRBJ2-5; CDR3aa: CASSRGLAGQETQYF; CDR3nt: TGTGCCAGCAGCCGCGGACTAGCGGGACAAGAGACCCAGTACTTC
len: 12; d_gene: -; v_gene: TRBV5-1; abundance: once; j_gene: TRBJ2-5; CDR3aa: CASSELLETQYF; CDR3nt: TGCGCCAGCAGCGAATTACTGGAGACCCAGTACTTC
len: 14; d_gene: -; v_gene: TRBV4-3; abundance: -; j_gene: TRBJ2-1; CDR3aa: CASSQVSGVMEQFF; CDR3nt: TGCGCCAGCAGCCAAGTAAGTGGGGTGATGGAGCAGTTCTTC